These T cell receptor delta chains were read from a single sample in a study of gamma delta lymphoproliferative disorders and STAT genes. TCRdb fed the multiplex PCR reads into CATT to redo clone calling. The table includes approximately 1,800 delta-chain clones, approximately 2.5% detected once. Material for sequencing was blood. Every receptor here comes from a human donor in good health. Both conserved end residues are part of each CDR3. D genes are given only for firm matches. Size tells how often a clone was seen (once, few, many) or the class of an expanded clone, and some rows leave it out.

j_call: TRDJ1; v_call: TRDV1; d_call: TRDD3; clone_size: large; cdr3_nt: TGTGCTCTTGGGGAACCTAAGACTTCTCCTACGAGGTATACTGGGGGTAACGGGTCGTACACCGATAAACTCATCTTT; cdr3_aa: CALGEPKTSPTRYTGGNGSYTDKLIF
j_call: TRDJ1; v_call: TRAV38-2/DV8; d_call: TRDD3; clone_size: few; cdr3_nt: TGTGCTTATAGGAGCGCGCATCGGATGATTCCCGCTGTACTGGGGGTACTCCTATACACCGATAAGCTCATCTTT; cdr3_aa: CAYRSAHRMIPAVLGVLLYTDKLIF
j_call: TRDJ1; v_call: TRDV1; d_call: -; clone_size: few; cdr3_nt: TGCTCTGGGGATTTCATAATTCGTGGGGATTATAGGGGGACCGATAAACTCATCTTT; cdr3_aa: CSGDFIIRGDYRGTDKLIF
j_call: TRDJ3; v_call: TRDV2; d_call: TRDD3; clone_size: large; cdr3_nt: TGTGCCTGTGACTCCGTACTGGGGGGAAAGCGCTCCTGGGACACCCGACAGATGTTTTTC; cdr3_aa: CACDSVLGGKRSWDTRQMFF
j_call: TRDJ1; v_call: TRAV38-2/DV8; d_call: -; clone_size: large; cdr3_nt: TGTGCTCATATAACAGTACCCCGCCTTCCTACCGTACTGGGGGATCGGGACACCGATAAACTCATCTTT; cdr3_aa: CAHITVPRLPTVLGDRDTDKLIF
j_call: TRDJ1; v_call: TRDV2; d_call: -; clone_size: large; cdr3_nt: -; cdr3_aa: CACSSLEKGYDEYTDKLIF
j_call: TRDJ1; v_call: TRDV2; d_call: TRDD3; clone_size: few; cdr3_nt: TGTGCCTGTGACCCCGAAGTTCTGGGGGTTAACACCGATAAACTCATCTTT; cdr3_aa: CACDPEVLGVNTDKLIF
j_call: TRDJ1; v_call: TRDV1; d_call: -; clone_size: large; cdr3_nt: TGTGCTCTTGGGGAACTCGTCCTACGGTGGGGACCACACACCGATAAACTCATCTTT; cdr3_aa: CALGELVLRWGPHTDKLIF
j_call: TRDJ1; v_call: TRDV2; d_call: TRDD3; clone_size: hyperexpanded; cdr3_nt: TGTGCCTGTGACGGGGTTGGGGATAACGATAAACTCATCTTT; cdr3_aa: CACDGVGDNDKLIF
j_call: TRDJ1; v_call: TRDV1; d_call: TRDD3; clone_size: large; cdr3_nt: TGTGCTCTTGGGGATGGCGGCCTTCCCCTAATTTGGTTAGTGGGGGATACAATTCGTCCGATTTACACCGATAAACTCATCTTT; cdr3_aa: CALGDGGLPLIWLVGDTIRPIYTDKLIF
j_call: TRDJ1; v_call: TRDV1; d_call: TRDD3; clone_size: large; cdr3_nt: TGTGCTCTTGGGGGGCTGGGGGATTCTTACACCGATAAACTCATCTTT; cdr3_aa: CALGGLGDSYTDKLIF
j_call: TRDJ3; v_call: TRDV2; d_call: TRDD3; clone_size: few; cdr3_nt: TGTGCCTGTGACACCGGGGCCCTAGTGGGGGATACGTGGGACACCCGACAGATGTTTTTC; cdr3_aa: CACDTGALVGDTWDTRQMFF
j_call: TRDJ1; v_call: TRDV2; d_call: TRDD3; clone_size: large; cdr3_nt: TGTGCCTGTGTCGACCTAAGCCTAGGGGGATCTGTCATTACGACCGATAAACTCATCTTT; cdr3_aa: CACVDLSLGGSVITTDKLIF
j_call: TRDJ3; v_call: TRDV2; d_call: -; clone_size: large; cdr3_nt: TGTGCCTGTGACACAATCTCCCGGTCCACCTCCTGGGACACCCGACAGATGTTTTTC; cdr3_aa: CACDTISRSTSWDTRQMFF
j_call: TRDJ1; v_call: TRDV2; d_call: TRDD3; clone_size: -; cdr3_nt: TGTGCCTGTGACACCGGAGCTGGGGGATACACCGATAAACTCATCTTT; cdr3_aa: CACDTGAGGYTDKLIF
j_call: TRDJ1; v_call: TRAV38-2/DV8; d_call: TRDD3; clone_size: -; cdr3_nt: TGTGCTCATATAACAGTACCCCGCCTTCCTACCGTACTGGGGGATACGGACACCGATAAACTCATCTTT; cdr3_aa: CAHITVPRLPTVLGDTDTDKLIF
j_call: TRDJ1; v_call: TRDV1; d_call: -; clone_size: -; cdr3_nt: TGTGCTCTTGGGGAACAGTGGGGTTCCTATCGATACGCCGCCGATAAACTCATCTTT; cdr3_aa: CALGEQWGSYRYAADKLIF
j_call: TRDJ1; v_call: TRDV1; d_call: TRDD2; clone_size: medium-sized; cdr3_nt: TGTGCTCTTGGGGATCCCACCTTCCTACACGGATACGATGCGAGGATTAAGGGCCCCGATAAACTCATCTTT; cdr3_aa: CALGDPTFLHGYDARIKGPDKLIF
j_call: TRDJ1; v_call: TRDV3; d_call: TRDD3; clone_size: large; cdr3_nt: TGTGCCTTTAAACGCCCTACGACAGTACTGGGGGATACGCGGTGGTACACCGATAAACTCATCTTT; cdr3_aa: CAFKRPTTVLGDTRWYTDKLIF
j_call: TRDJ1; v_call: TRDV2; d_call: -; clone_size: large; cdr3_nt: TGTGCCTGTGACACCGTCGAGTCGCCGTCCATGAGGTCCCCGTACACCGATAAACTCATCTTT; cdr3_aa: CACDTVESPSMRSPYTDKLIF
j_call: TRDJ1; v_call: TRDV3; d_call: TRDD3; clone_size: large; cdr3_nt: TGTGCCTCTTCGTCTGGGGGATACGCACCTAATAAACTCATCTTT; cdr3_aa: CASSSGGYAPNKLIF
j_call: TRDJ1; v_call: TRDV2; d_call: -; clone_size: hyperexpanded; cdr3_nt: TGTGCCTGTGACACCGTGGCCTTGCAGGACACCGATAAACTCATCTTT; cdr3_aa: CACDTVALQDTDKLIF
j_call: TRDJ1; v_call: TRDV2; d_call: -; clone_size: large; cdr3_nt: TGTGCCTGTGACCCCCTGGGGATCGCCACCGATAAACTCATCTTT; cdr3_aa: CACDPLGIATDKLIF
j_call: TRDJ3; v_call: TRDV2; d_call: TRDD3; clone_size: -; cdr3_nt: TGTGCCTGTGACTTTACTGGGGGATACTCCTGGGACACCCGACAGATGTTTTTC; cdr3_aa: CACDFTGGYSWDTRQMFF
j_call: TRDJ1; v_call: TRDV2; d_call: -; clone_size: -; cdr3_nt: TGTGCCTGTGGCCCTGGTATCCTGTACACCGATAAGCTCATCTTT; cdr3_aa: CACGPGILYTDKLIF
j_call: TRDJ1; v_call: TRDV2; d_call: TRDD3; clone_size: large; cdr3_nt: TGTGCCTGTGACACACTCCTGGTCGGCGGTCTGGGGGATACCAAGGCCACCGATAAACTCATCTTT; cdr3_aa: CACDTLLVGGLGDTKATDKLIF
j_call: TRDJ1; v_call: TRAV29/DV5; d_call: -; clone_size: -; cdr3_nt: -; cdr3_aa: CSVLLCSKLRPSYTDTGDTPYTDKLIF
j_call: TRDJ1; v_call: TRDV1; d_call: TRDD3; clone_size: large; cdr3_nt: TGTGCTCTTGGGGAACGCCTGAGCTCGTACTGGGGATTAAGCGATAAACTCATCTTT; cdr3_aa: CALGERLSSYWGLSDKLIF
j_call: TRDJ3; v_call: TRAV29/DV5; d_call: -; clone_size: -; cdr3_nt: -; cdr3_aa: CSVLLCSKSRSCLELNGGPRSSWDTRQMFF
j_call: TRDJ1; v_call: TRAV38-2/DV8; d_call: -; clone_size: large; cdr3_nt: TGTGCCCTCCTGTACACCGATAAACTCATCTTT; cdr3_aa: CALLYTDKLIF
j_call: TRDJ3; v_call: TRDV2; d_call: TRDD3; clone_size: -; cdr3_nt: TGTGCCTGTGACACGGCTGGGGGTGTGAGCTCCTGGGACACCCGACAGATGTTTTTC; cdr3_aa: CACDTAGGVSSWDTRQMFF
j_call: TRDJ1; v_call: TRDV2; d_call: TRDD3; clone_size: large; cdr3_nt: TGTGCCTGTGACTCCTTGCTGGGGGATACAGTGTCCGATAAACTCATCTTT; cdr3_aa: CACDSLLGDTVSDKLIF
j_call: TRDJ1; v_call: TRDV3; d_call: TRDD3; clone_size: large; cdr3_nt: TGTGCCTTTATTCAAGTGGTCTTCCGGAGGAAAGGGTACTGGGGGATCCCGACGTACACCGATAAACTCATCTTT; cdr3_aa: CAFIQVVFRRKGYWGIPTYTDKLIF
j_call: TRDJ1; v_call: TRDV2; d_call: TRDD3; clone_size: -; cdr3_nt: TGTGCCTGTGACCCAACTGGGGGTGATCGCGATAAACTCATCTTT; cdr3_aa: CACDPTGGDRDKLIF
j_call: TRDJ2; v_call: TRDV3; d_call: TRDD2; clone_size: medium-sized; cdr3_nt: TGTGCCTCCGAGCATTCCTACTCACCCCTATTCCGTTCCTTATCGCCACCTCCTTTGACAGCACAACTCTTCTTT; cdr3_aa: CASEHSYSPLFRSLSPPPLTAQLFF
j_call: TRDJ1; v_call: TRDV2; d_call: TRDD3; clone_size: few; cdr3_nt: TGTGCCTGTGACGTACTGGGGGATACGACCGATAAACTCATCTTT; cdr3_aa: CACDVLGDTTDKLIF
j_call: TRDJ1; v_call: TRDV1; d_call: -; clone_size: large; cdr3_nt: TGTGCTCTTGGGGAACTAGGGGCCGCTAATACCAAGAGAACGACTTACACCGATAAACTCATCTTT; cdr3_aa: CALGELGAANTKRTTYTDKLIF
j_call: TRDJ1; v_call: TRDV1; d_call: -; clone_size: large; cdr3_nt: TGTGCTCTTGGGGTCGCCGGGGGAGCCGATAAACTCATCTTT; cdr3_aa: CALGVAGGADKLIF
j_call: TRDJ1; v_call: TRDV2; d_call: TRDD3; clone_size: -; cdr3_nt: TGTGCCTGTGACACCGTGAAAGCTGGGGGATACACCGATAAACTCATCTTT; cdr3_aa: CACDTVKAGGYTDKLIF